This T cell receptor (beta chain) was retrieved from a study of blood T cell repertoires in COVID-19. TCRdb's copy holds only in-frame clones and misses some; the assay was immunoSEQ multiplex PCR. The sample shows about 210,000 clones, 83% of them seen only once. V lost 3 bases to trimming and J lost 1 base, with 7 bases between them. CDR3 length: 15 residues. CDR1 is KGHSH and CDR2 is LQKENI in the germline V gene. The chain carries TRBV18 and TRBJ2-6; D is unresolved. Input material: peripheral blood. The TCR originated in a woman aged 35 to 49 with active or convalescent COVID-19. The CDR3 nucleotides read TGTGCCAGCTCACCTACGGTGTCTGGGGCCAACGTCCTGACTTTC. As protein: CASSPTVSGANVLTF.